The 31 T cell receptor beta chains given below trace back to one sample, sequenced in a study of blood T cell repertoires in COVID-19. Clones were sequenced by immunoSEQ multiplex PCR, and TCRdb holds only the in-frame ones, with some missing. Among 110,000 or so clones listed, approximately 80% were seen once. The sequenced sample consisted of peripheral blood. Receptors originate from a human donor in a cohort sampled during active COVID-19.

The CDR3 protein is CASSPHAGGNFNEQFF. CDR3 nucleotides: TGTGCCAGCAGCCCGCATGCAGGGGGCAATTTCAATGAGCAGTTCTTC. The chain is built from TRBV7-2 and TRBJ2-1; TRBD1 agrees at 8 bases. The CDR3 is 16 amino acids. CDR1 SGHTA and CDR2 FQGNSA come from the germline V gene. The V gene end was trimmed by 5 bases and the J gene end by 6 bases; junction bases not matched to a gene: 12.

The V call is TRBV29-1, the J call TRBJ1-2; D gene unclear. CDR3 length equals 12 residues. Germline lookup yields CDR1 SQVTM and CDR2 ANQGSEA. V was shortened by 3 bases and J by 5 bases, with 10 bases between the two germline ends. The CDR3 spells CSVDTQRYGYTF. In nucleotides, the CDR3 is TGCAGCGTTGATACCCAGAGGTATGGCTACACCTTC. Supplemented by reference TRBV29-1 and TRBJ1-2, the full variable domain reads SAVISQKPSRDICQRGTSLTIQCQVDSQVTMMFWYRQQPGQSLTLIATANQGSEATYESGFVIDKFPISRPNLTFSTLTVSNMSPEDSSIYLCSVDTQRYGYTFGSGTRLTVV.

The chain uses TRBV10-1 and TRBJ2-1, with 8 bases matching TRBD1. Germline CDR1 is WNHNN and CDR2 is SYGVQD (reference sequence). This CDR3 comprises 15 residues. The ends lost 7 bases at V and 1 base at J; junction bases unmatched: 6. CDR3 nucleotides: TGCGCCAGCACTCCGGGACAGGCGTCCTACAATGAGCAGTTCTTC. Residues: CASTPGQASYNEQFF.

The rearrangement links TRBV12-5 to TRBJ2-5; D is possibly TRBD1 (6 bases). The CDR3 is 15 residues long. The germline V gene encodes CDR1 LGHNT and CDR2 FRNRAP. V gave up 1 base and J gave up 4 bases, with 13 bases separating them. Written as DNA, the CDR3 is TGTGCTAGTGGTTTGGGGTCTTCAGGGGTAGAGACCCAGTACTTC. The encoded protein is CASGLGSSGVETQYF.

The CDR3 DNA is TGTGCCATCAGTGGTCCTAGCGGGGATTCCTACAATGAGCAGTTCTTC. Its translation: CAISGPSGDSYNEQFF. The chain links TRBV10-3 to TRBJ2-1, with 9 bases matching TRBD2. Looked up from germline, CDR1 is ENHRY and CDR2 is SYGVKD. This CDR3 has 16 amino acids. The V segment lost 4 bases and the J segment 1 base; nucleotides outside the gene matches: 5.

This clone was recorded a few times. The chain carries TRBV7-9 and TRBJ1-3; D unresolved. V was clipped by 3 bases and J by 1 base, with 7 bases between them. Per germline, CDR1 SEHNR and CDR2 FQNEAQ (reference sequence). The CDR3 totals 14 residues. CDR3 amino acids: CASSFAGSGNTIYF. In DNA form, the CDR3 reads TGTGCCAGCAGCTTCGCGGGGTCTGGAAACACCATATATTTT. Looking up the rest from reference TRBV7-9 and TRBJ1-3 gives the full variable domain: DTGVSQNPRHKITKRGQNVTFRCDPISEHNRLYWYRQTLGQGPEFLTYFQNEAQLEKSRLLSDRFSAERPKGSFSTLEIQRTEQGDSAMYLCASSFAGSGNTIYFGEGSWLTVV.

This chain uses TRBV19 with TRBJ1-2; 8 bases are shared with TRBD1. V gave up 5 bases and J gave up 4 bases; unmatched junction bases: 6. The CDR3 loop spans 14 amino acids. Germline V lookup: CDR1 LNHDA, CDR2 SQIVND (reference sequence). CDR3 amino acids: CASSFSGTGYGYTF. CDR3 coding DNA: TGTGCCAGTAGTTTTTCCGGGACAGGCTATGGCTACACCTTC.

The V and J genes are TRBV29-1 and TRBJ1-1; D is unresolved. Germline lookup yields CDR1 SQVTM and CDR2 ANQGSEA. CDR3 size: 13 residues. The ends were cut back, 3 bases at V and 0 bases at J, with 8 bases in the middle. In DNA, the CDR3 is TGCAGCGTTGAGCGGGAAATGAACACTGAAGCTTTCTTT. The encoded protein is CSVEREMNTEAFF.

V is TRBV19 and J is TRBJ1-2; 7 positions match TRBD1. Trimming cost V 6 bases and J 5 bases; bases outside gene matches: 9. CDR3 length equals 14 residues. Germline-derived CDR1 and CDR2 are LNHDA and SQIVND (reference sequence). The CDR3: CASRSGTDLYGYTF. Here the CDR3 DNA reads TGTGCCAGTAGATCCGGGACAGACCTGTATGGCTACACCTTC. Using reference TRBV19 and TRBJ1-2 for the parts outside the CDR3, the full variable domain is DGGITQSPKYLFRKEGQNVTLSCEQNLNHDAMYWYRQDPGQGLRLIYYSQIVNDFQKGDIAEGYSVSREKKESFPLTVTSAQKNPTAFYLCASRSGTDLYGYTFGSGTRLTVV.

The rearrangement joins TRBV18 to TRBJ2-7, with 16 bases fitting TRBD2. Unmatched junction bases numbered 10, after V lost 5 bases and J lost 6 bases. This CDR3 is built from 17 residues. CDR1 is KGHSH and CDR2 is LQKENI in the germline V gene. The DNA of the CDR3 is TGTGCCAGCTCAGCGGGACTAGCGGGGGGGCACCAAGGCGAGCAGTACTTC. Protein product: CASSAGLAGGHQGEQYF.

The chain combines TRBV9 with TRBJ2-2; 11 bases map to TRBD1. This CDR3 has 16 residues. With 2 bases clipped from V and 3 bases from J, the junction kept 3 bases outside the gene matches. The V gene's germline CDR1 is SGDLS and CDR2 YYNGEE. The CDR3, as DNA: TGTGCCAGCAGCGTTATGGGACAGGGGGACACCGGGGAGCTGTTTTTT. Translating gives CASSVMGQGDTGELFF.

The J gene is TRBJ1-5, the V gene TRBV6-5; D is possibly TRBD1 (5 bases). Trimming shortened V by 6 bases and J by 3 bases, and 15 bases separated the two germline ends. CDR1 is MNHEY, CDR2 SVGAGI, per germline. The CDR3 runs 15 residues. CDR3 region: CASSRKGESNQPQHF. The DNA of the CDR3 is TGTGCCAGCAGCCGGAAAGGGGAATCCAATCAGCCCCAGCATTTT.

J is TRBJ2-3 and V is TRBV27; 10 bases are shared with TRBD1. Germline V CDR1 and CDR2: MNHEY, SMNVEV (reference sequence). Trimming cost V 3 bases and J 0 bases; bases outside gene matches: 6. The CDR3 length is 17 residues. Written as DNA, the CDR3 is TGTGCCAGCAGTTTCAGGACAGGGGGATACAGCACAGATACGCAGTATTTT. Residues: CASSFRTGGYSTDTQYF.

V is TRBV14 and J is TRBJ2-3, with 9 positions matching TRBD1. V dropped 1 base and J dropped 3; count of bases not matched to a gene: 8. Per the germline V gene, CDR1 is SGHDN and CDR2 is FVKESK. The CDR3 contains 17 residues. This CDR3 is CASSQVRPGTGTDTQYF. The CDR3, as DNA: TGTGCCAGCAGCCAAGTCCGACCCGGGACAGGGACAGATACGCAGTATTTT.

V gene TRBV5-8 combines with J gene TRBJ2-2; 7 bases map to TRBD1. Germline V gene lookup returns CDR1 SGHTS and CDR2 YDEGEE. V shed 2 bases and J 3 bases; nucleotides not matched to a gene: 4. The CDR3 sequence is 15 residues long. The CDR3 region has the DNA TGTGCCAGCAGCTTCGAACAGGGGTACACCGGGGAGCTGTTTTTT. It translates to CASSFEQGYTGELFF.

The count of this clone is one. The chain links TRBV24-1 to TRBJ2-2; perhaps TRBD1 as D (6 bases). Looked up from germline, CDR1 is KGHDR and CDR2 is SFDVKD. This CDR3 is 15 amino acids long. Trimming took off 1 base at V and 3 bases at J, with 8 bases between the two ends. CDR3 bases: TGTGCCACCAGTGATTTAGGGGGTGACACCGGGGAGCTGTTTTTT. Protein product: CATSDLGGDTGELFF.

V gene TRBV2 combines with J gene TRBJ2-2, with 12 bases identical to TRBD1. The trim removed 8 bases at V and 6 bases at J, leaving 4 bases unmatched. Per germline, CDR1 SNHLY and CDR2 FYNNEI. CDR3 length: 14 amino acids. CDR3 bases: TGTGCCAGCCGGGGACAGGGGGCTTCCGGGGAGCTGTTTTTT. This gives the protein CASRGQGASGELFF.

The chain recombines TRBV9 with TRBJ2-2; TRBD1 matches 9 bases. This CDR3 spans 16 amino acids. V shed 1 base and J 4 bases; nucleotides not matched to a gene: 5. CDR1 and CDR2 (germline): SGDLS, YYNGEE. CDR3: CASSVMGGQGTGELFF. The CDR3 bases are TGTGCCAGCAGCGTAATGGGGGGACAGGGCACCGGGGAGCTGTTTTTT.

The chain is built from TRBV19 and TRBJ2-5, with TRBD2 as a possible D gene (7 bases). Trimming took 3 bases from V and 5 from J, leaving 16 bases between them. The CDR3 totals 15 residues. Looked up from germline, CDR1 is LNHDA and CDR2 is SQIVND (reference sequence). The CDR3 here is CASSMVGGGRETQYF. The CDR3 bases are TGTGCCAGTAGTATGGTTGGGGGGGGCCGGGAGACCCAGTACTTC. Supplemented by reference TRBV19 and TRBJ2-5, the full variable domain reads DGGITQSPKYLFRKEGQNVTLSCEQNLNHDAMYWYRQDPGQGLRLIYYSQIVNDFQKGDIAEGYSVSREKKESFPLTVTSAQKNPTAFYLCASSMVGGGRETQYFGPGTRLLVL.

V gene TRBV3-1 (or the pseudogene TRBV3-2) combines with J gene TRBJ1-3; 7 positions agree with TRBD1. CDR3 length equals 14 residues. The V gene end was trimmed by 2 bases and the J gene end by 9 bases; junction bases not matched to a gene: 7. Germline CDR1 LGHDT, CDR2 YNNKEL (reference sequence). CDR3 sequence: CASSQRQGGSTIYF. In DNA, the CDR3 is TGTGCCAGCAGCCAACGACAGGGTGGGAGCACCATATATTTT.

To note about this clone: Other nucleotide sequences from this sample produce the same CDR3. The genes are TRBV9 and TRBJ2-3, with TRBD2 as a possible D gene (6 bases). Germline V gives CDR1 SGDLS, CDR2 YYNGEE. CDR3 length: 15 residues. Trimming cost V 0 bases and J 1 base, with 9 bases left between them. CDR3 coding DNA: TGTGCCAGCAGCGTAGAAGGGGAGGGCACAGATACGCAGTATTTT. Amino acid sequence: CASSVEGEGTDTQYF.

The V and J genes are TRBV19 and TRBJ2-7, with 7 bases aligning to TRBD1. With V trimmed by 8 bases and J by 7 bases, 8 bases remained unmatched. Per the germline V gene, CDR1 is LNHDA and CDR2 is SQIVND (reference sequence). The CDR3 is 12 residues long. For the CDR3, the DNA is TGTGCCAGTGGGACAGTGGCTGGGGAGCAGTACTTC. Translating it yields CASGTVAGEQYF.

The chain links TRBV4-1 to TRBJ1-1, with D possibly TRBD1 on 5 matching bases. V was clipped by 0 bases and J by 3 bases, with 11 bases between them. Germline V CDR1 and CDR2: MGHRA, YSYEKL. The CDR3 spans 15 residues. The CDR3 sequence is CASSQEPTGHTEAFF. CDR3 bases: TGCGCCAGCAGCCAAGAACCTACAGGTCACACTGAAGCTTTCTTT.

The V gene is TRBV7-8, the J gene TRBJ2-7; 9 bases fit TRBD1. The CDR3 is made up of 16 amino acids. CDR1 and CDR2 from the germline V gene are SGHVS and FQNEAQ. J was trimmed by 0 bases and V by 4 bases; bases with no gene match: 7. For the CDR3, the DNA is TGTGCCAGCAGCTCCCCCGGGACAGGGAGCTCCTACGAGCAGTACTTC. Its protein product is CASSSPGTGSSYEQYF.

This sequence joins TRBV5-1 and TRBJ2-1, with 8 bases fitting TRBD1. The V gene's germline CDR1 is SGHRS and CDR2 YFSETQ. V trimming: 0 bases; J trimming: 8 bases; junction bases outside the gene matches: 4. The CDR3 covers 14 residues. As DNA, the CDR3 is TGCGCCAGCAGCTTGGGACAGGGGAAGGATGAGCAGTTCTTC. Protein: CASSLGQGKDEQFF.

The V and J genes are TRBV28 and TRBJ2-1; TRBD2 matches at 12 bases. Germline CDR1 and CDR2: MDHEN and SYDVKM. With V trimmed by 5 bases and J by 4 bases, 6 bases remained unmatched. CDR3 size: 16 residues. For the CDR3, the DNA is TGTGCCAGCAGTCCCCGGACTAGCGGGGAATACAATGAGCAGTTCTTC. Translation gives CASSPRTSGEYNEQFF.

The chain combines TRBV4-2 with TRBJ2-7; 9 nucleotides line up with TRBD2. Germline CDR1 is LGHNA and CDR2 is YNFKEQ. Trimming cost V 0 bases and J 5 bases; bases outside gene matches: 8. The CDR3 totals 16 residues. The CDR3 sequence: CASSQERAGGPDEQYF. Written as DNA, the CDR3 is TGTGCCAGCAGCCAAGAAAGGGCGGGGGGGCCGGACGAGCAGTACTTC.

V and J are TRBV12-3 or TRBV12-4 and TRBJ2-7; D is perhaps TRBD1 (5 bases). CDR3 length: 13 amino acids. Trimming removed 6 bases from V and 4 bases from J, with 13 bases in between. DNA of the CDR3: TGTGCCAGCAGCCAAGGGGTAAAGTACGAGCAGTACTTC. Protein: CASSQGVKYEQYF.

The CDR3 DNA sequence: TGTGCCAGCAGCCCTATGGCCCGACAGGGCGTCACCTTC. Its translation is CASSPMARQGVTF. This chain joins TRBV14 and TRBJ1-2, with 7 nucleotides matching TRBD1. This CDR3 has 13 residues. The trim removed 4 bases at V and 13 bases at J, leaving 12 bases unmatched. Germline values: CDR1 SGHDN, CDR2 FVKESK.

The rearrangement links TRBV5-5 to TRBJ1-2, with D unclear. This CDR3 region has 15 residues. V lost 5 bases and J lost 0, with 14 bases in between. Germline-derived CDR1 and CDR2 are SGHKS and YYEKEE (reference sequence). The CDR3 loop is CASRTPGGANYGYTF. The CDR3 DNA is TGTGCCAGCAGAACCCCCGGAGGAGCTAACTATGGCTACACCTTC.

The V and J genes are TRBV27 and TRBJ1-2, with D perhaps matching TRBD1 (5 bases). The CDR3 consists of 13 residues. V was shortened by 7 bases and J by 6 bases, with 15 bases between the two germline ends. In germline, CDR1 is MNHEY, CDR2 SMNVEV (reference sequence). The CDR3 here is CASTGSQRDGYTF. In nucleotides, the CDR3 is TGTGCCAGCACAGGGAGTCAGCGGGATGGCTACACCTTC.